One sample yielded the 11 T cell receptor beta chains listed below, sequenced in a study of human thymus T cells. Sequencing used immunoSEQ multiplex PCR; TCRdb keeps in-frame clones, though not all of them. The table includes some 130,000 clones, about 93% detected once. Thymus was obtained from resections taken during corrective heart surgery. The specimen was thymus tissue. Source of these receptors: a boy younger than two with a congenital heart defect but otherwise immunologically healthy.

The CDR3 sequence is CASSQDVSGEGETQYF. The CDR3 DNA follows: TGCGCCAGCAGCCAAGACGTCTCAGGGGAGGGGGAGACCCAGTACTTC. The chain links TRBV4-3 to TRBJ2-5; tentative D call: TRBD2 (7 bases). Germline V lookup: CDR1 LGHNA, CDR2 YSLEER. The CDR3 contains 16 residues. The V end was cut by 0 bases, the J end by 5 bases, with 16 bases between.

The chain joins TRBV2 to TRBJ1-1, with D perhaps TRBD1 (5 bases). Germline V CDR1 and CDR2: SNHLY, FYNNEI. With 6 bases removed from V and 11 bases from J, the gap between germline ends came to 10 bases. The CDR3 length is 10 residues. In DNA, the CDR3 is TGTGCCAGCAGGTGGGACGCGGCTTTCTTT. Protein sequence: CASRWDAAFF.

The CDR3 is CASSLSGAGGGTDTQYF. The CDR3 bases are TGTGCCAGCAGCCTTTCGGGAGCGGGGGGAGGCACAGATACGCAGTATTTT. The chain recombines TRBV7-9 with TRBJ2-3; 9 bases align to TRBD2. CDR3 length equals 17 residues. V was pared by 5 bases and J by 1 base, with 10 bases of the junction left unmatched. CDR1 is SEHNR, CDR2 FQNEAQ, per germline (reference sequence).

This clone is a singleton in its sample. The rearrangement uses TRBV4-1 and TRBJ1-6; D not resolved. The germline V gene has CDR1 MGHRA and CDR2 YSYEKL. The V end was cut by 0 bases, the J end by 9 bases, with 12 bases between. The CDR3 is 15 amino acids. Here the CDR3 reads CASSQEDSPSSPLHF. Written as DNA, the CDR3 is TGCGCCAGCAGCCAAGAGGACTCCCCTAGTTCACCCCTCCACTTT.

The CDR3 loop reads CATSRVSFHGELFF. Here the CDR3 DNA reads TGTGCCACCAGCAGAGTCTCGTTTCACGGGGAGCTGTTTTTT. V and J are TRBV15 and TRBJ2-2; unclear D gene. CDR3 length: 14 amino acids. Germline loops: CDR1 LNHNV, CDR2 YYDKDF (reference sequence). V was clipped by 1 base and J by 7 bases, with 10 bases between them.

This sequence joins TRBV4-2 and TRBJ2-1, with TRBD2 identical over 7 bases. Germline values: CDR1 LGHNA, CDR2 YNFKEQ. Germline trimming cut 3 bases from V and 4 bases from J; bases unmatched to any gene: 9. This CDR3 has 16 residues. The CDR3: CASSHARGVGYNEQFF. DNA of the CDR3: TGTGCCAGCAGCCACGCCCGGGGGGTTGGGTACAATGAGCAGTTCTTC.

CDR3 DNA: TGCGCCAGCAGCTCCAGACAGGGAAGGAACCCCTACGAGCAGTACTTC. Protein: CASSSRQGRNPYEQYF. V usage is TRBV5-1 and J usage is TRBJ2-7; 7 bases are a match to TRBD1. The CDR3 runs 16 residues. CDR1 SGHRS and CDR2 YFSETQ come from the germline V gene. The junction had 11 bases not matched to a gene; V was cut back by 3 bases and J by 2 bases. The whole variable domain, remainder taken from reference TRBV5-1 and TRBJ2-7, is KAGVTQTPRYLIKTRGQQVTLSCSPISGHRSVSWYQQTPGQGLQFLFEYFSETQRNKGNFPGRFSGRQFSNSRSEMNVSTLELGDSALYLCASSSRQGRNPYEQYFGPGTRLTVT.

The chain is built from TRBV29-1 and TRBJ2-1; TRBD2 agrees at 10 bases. Losses at the gene ends were 6 bases for V and 7 bases for J; bases not matched to a gene: 21. Germline CDR1 reads SQVTM; CDR2 reads ANQGSEA. CDR3 size: 18 residues. In nucleotides, the CDR3 is TGCAGCGTCCCGGGGACGGGAAAAAAGCGGGGGGGCTCGAATGAGCAGTTCTTC. Its translation is CSVPGTGKKRGGSNEQFF.

The table lists this clone with a count of one. The chain recombines TRBV18 with TRBJ2-3; D remains ambiguous. Germline assignment: CDR1 KGHSH and CDR2 LQKENI. Trimming stripped 2 bases from V and 0 bases from J, with 21 bases between. The CDR3 consists of 19 residues. CDR3 nucleotides: TGTGCCAGCTCACCATTCTGGGTTAAGGCAGAGACTAGCACAGATACGCAGTATTTT. This sequence encodes CASSPFWVKAETSTDTQYF.

The V and J genes are TRBV28 and TRBJ2-6, with 7 bases that match TRBD1. Germline V gene data show CDR1 as MDHEN and CDR2 as SYDVKM. This CDR3 is 16 amino acids long. The V gene end was trimmed by 5 bases and the J gene end by 4 bases; junction bases not matched to a gene: 8. The CDR3 DNA sequence: TGTGCCAGCAGTCCCCTCGACAGGGCCGGGGCCAACGTCCTGACTTTC. Its translation is CASSPLDRAGANVLTF.

The J gene is TRBJ1-1, the V gene TRBV14; D ambiguous. Germline CDR1 and CDR2: SGHDN and FVKESK. The CDR3 is 16 residues long. Trimming shortened V by 1 base and J by 1 base, and 13 bases separated the two germline ends. CDR3 residues: CASSQAEIKRNTEAFF. The CDR3 region has the DNA TGTGCCAGCAGCCAAGCCGAGATAAAGAGGAACACTGAAGCTTTCTTT.